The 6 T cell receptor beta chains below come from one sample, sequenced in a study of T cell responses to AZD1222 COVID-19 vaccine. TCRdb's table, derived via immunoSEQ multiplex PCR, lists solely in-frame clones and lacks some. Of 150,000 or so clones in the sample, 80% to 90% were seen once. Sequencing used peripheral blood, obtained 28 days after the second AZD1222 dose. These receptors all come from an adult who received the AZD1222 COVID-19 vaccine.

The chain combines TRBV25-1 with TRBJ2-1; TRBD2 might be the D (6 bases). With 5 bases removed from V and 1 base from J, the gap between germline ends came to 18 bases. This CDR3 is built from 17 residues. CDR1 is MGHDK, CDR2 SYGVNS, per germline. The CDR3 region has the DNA TGTGCCAGCAGTCCCCCGGGAGCAGGAAAGTCCTACAATGAGCAGTTCTTC. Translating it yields CASSPPGAGKSYNEQFF.

CDR3 nucleotides: TGCGCCAGCAGACCGGGACAGGGCTACCCCGGGGAGCTGTTTTTT. It specifies CASRPGQGYPGELFF. The chain recombines TRBV5-1 with TRBJ2-2, with 9 bases fitting TRBD1. The CDR3 length is 15 residues. Germline V gives CDR1 SGHRS, CDR2 YFSETQ. The trim removed 5 bases at V and 6 bases at J, leaving 8 bases unmatched.

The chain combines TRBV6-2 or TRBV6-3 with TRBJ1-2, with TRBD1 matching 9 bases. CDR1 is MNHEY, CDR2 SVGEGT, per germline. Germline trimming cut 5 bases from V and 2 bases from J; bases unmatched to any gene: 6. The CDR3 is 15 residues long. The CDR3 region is CASSAPGQGNYGYTF. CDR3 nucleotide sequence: TGTGCCAGCAGTGCCCCCGGACAGGGGAACTATGGCTACACCTTC.

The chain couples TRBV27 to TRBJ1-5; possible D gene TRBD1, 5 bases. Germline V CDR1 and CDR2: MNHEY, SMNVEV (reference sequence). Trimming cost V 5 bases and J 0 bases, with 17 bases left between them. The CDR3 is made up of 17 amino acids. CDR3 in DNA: TGTGCCAGCAGTCGGATTGGGGGAAGGAATAGCAATCAGCCCCAGCATTTT. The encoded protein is CASSRIGGRNSNQPQHF.

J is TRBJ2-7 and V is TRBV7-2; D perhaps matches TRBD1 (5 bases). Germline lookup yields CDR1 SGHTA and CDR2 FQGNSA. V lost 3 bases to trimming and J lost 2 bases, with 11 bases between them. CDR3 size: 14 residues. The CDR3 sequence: CASSFLGRAYEQYF. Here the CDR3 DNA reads TGTGCCAGCAGCTTTTTAGGCAGGGCCTACGAGCAGTACTTC.

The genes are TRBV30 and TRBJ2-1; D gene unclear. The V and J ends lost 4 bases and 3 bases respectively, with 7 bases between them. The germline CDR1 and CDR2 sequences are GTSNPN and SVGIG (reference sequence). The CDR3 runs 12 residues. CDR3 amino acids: CAWIGLYNEQFF. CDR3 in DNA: TGTGCCTGGATCGGCCTCTACAATGAGCAGTTCTTC. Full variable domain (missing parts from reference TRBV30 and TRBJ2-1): SQTIHQWPATLVQPVGSPLSLECTVEGTSNPNLYWYRQAAGRGLQLLFYSVGIGQISSEVPQNLSASRPQDRQFILSSKKLLLSDSGFYLCAWIGLYNEQFFGPGTRLTVL.